The following is a T cell receptor (beta chain) sequence with its context. Method: immunoSEQ multiplex PCR; TCRdb's copy keeps in-frame clones and lacks some. The sample includes some 140,000 clones, 75% to 85% of them seen just once. This entry belongs to a study of blood T cell repertoires in COVID-19. Study overall: COVID-19 samples collected from the United States, Italy and Spain covered acute and convalescent phases. Nucleic acid was either cDNA or gDNA, and it came from T cells, B-cell-depleted T cells, or PBMCs.

Trimming took off 6 bases at V and 1 base at J, with 9 bases between the two ends. The V gene's germline CDR1 is MNHEY and CDR2 SVGAGI. The CDR3 loop spans 13 amino acids. Recruited during active infection, patients (from Seattle) were subsequently followed longitudinally. What was sequenced was peripheral blood. The clonotype comes from a woman aged 70 to 79 with COVID-19, enrolled during active disease. The chain combines TRBV6-5 with TRBJ1-1; D gene uncertain. CDR3 loop: CASRRYPNTEAFF. Written as DNA, the CDR3 is TGTGCCAGCAGGAGATACCCGAACACTGAAGCTTTCTTT.